Listed here are 20 T cell receptor beta chains from one sample, sequenced in a study of tumor-infiltrating T cells and Merkel cell polyomavirus (TCRdb year 2017). Some background on the complete study: CD8+ T cells specific for the Merkel cell polyomavirus KLL epitope were examined in Merkel cell carcinoma patients.

Preparation of the library involved the immunoSEQ multiplex PCR assay. As stored in TCRdb, this immuneACCESS dataset retains in-frame rearrangements with V and J assigned. A fraction of the clones does not appear; measured against another copy, unresolved V genes explain less than half of the discrepancy, and the remainder lacks a known reason. The table for this sample lists some 25,000 clones; nearly 90% of them were counted only once. The ten largest clonotypes hold less than 3% of the sample. All patients' tumors stained robustly positive for Merkel cell polyomavirus Large T antigen by immunohistochemistry. Specimen: lymph node tissue. The receptors shown here come from a man in his forties or fifties with Merkel cell carcinoma.

V gene TRBV18 combines with J gene TRBJ2-7, with 8 bases identical to TRBD2. The CDR3 loop spans 15 amino acids. Germline CDR1 KGHSH, CDR2 LQKENI. V dropped 3 bases and J dropped 3; count of bases not matched to a gene: 7. This CDR3 reads CASSPGTRGFYEQYF. The CDR3 bases are TGTGCCAGCTCACCGGGGACTAGGGGGTTCTACGAGCAGTACTTC.

The V call is TRBV6-5, the J call TRBJ2-5; D may be TRBD1 (6 bases). The CDR3 spans 15 residues. CDR1 is MNHEY, CDR2 SVGAGI, per germline. V dropped 4 bases and J dropped 6 bases, with 18 bases sitting between them. CDR3 in amino acids: CASSSTGLGKKTQYF. The CDR3 DNA reads TGTGCCAGCAGTTCTACAGGGTTGGGTAAAAAGACCCAGTACTTC.

The chain is built from TRBV28 and TRBJ2-2; D remains ambiguous. Germline CDR1 is MDHEN and CDR2 is SYDVKM. Deletions cut 6 bases from V and 4 bases from J, with 12 bases between. This CDR3 has 14 residues. DNA of the CDR3: TGTGCCAGCAGGGTGCGGCCGACCACCGGGGAGCTGTTTTTT. Its protein product is CASRVRPTTGELFF. Together with reference TRBV28 and TRBJ2-2, the CDR3 gives the full variable domain: DVKVTQSSRYLVKRTGEKVFLECVQDMDHENMFWYRQDPGLGLRLIYFSYDVKMKEKGDIPEGYSVSREKKERFSLILESASTNQTSMYLCASRVRPTTGELFFGEGSRLTVL.

The V and J genes are TRBV2 and TRBJ1-3; no clear D gene. Germline assignment: CDR1 SNHLY and CDR2 FYNNEI. The CDR3 is 16 residues long. With 2 bases removed from V and 2 bases from J, the gap between germline ends came to 13 bases. CDR3: CASSERRVQAGNTIYF. The CDR3 nucleotides are TGTGCCAGCAGTGAAAGGAGGGTTCAGGCTGGAAACACCATATATTTT.

The chain couples TRBV7-2 to TRBJ2-5; 9 nucleotides agree with TRBD2. This CDR3 comprises 17 residues. Germline V gene sequence: CDR1 SGHTA, CDR2 FQGNSA. With 1 base clipped from V and 5 bases from J, the junction kept 11 bases outside the gene matches. In DNA form, the CDR3 reads TGTGCCAGCAGCTTAGATCTAGCGGGGACCTCCTGGGAGACCCAGTACTTC. It specifies CASSLDLAGTSWETQYF.

The J gene is TRBJ2-5, the V gene TRBV19; a weak D match, TRBD2 (5 bases). The CDR3 loop spans 14 amino acids. V gave up 3 bases and J gave up 5 bases, with 13 bases separating them. Looked up from germline, CDR1 is LNHDA and CDR2 is SQIVND (reference sequence). CDR3 bases: TGTGCCAGTAGTATTTTCGAGGGAAAGGAGACCCAGTACTTC. Protein: CASSIFEGKETQYF.

V gene TRBV30 combines with J gene TRBJ1-1; D is undetermined. This CDR3 is built from 13 residues. Germline-derived CDR1 and CDR2 are GTSNPN and SVGIG (reference sequence). Trimming removed 5 bases from V and 3 bases from J, with 13 bases in between. The CDR3 nucleotides read TGTGCCTGGGGGAGAAGTCGGGACACTGAAGCTTTCTTT. Encoded protein: CAWGRSRDTEAFF.

CDR3: CASSRQVDSNQPQHF. Here the CDR3 DNA reads TGCGCCAGCAGTCGACAGGTAGATAGCAATCAGCCCCAGCATTTT. The V call is TRBV10-2, the J call TRBJ1-5, with a possible D match to TRBD1 (6 bases). The germline gives CDR1 WSHSY, CDR2 SAAADI. Deletions cut 5 bases from V and 0 bases from J, with 11 bases between. The CDR3 is 15 residues long.

This clone was recorded a few times. V and J are TRBV28 and TRBJ1-4, with D possibly being TRBD1 (5 bases). V lost 11 bases and J lost 10, with 23 bases in between. CDR3 length: 14 amino acids. Germline V gene lookup returns CDR1 MDHEN and CDR2 SYDVKM. The DNA of the CDR3 is TGTGCCGGTCAATCGACCGACCGGGGGGGAAAACTGTTTTTT. The encoded protein is CAGQSTDRGGKLFF.

Worth noting for this clone: The junction does not match germline at one end; this may be a read error. The chain has TRBV30 and TRBJ2-1, with 7 bases identical to TRBD2. Per the germline V gene, CDR1 is GTSNPN and CDR2 is SVGIG (reference sequence). The CDR3 totals 14 residues. CDR3 nucleotide sequence: TGTGCCTGGGCAGCGGGAATCTCCGACAATGAGCAGTTCTTC. This translates into CAWAAGISDNEQFF.

V and J are TRBV7-3 and TRBJ1-2; TRBD1 aligns across 8 bases. The CDR3 consists of 15 residues. The germline gives CDR1 SGHTA, CDR2 FQGTGA. Germline trimming cut 0 bases from V and 4 bases from J; bases unmatched to any gene: 4. CDR3 DNA: TGTGCCAGCAGCTTAACCGTCGGACAGGGCTATGGCTACACCTTC. This sequence encodes CASSLTVGQGYGYTF.

V usage is TRBV5-1 and J usage is TRBJ1-1; no clear D gene. Trimming left V 2 bases short and J 1 base short, with 6 bases between. The CDR3 contains 13 residues. Germline values: CDR1 SGHRS, CDR2 YFSETQ. CDR3 amino acids: CASSFAGNTEAFF. The DNA of the CDR3 is TGCGCCAGCAGCTTTGCAGGGAACACTGAAGCTTTCTTT.

The gene calls are TRBV7-8 and TRBJ1-1; D gene uncertain. Germline V gene data show CDR1 as SGHVS and CDR2 as FQNEAQ. Between the trimmed V and J ends, which lost 6 bases and 0 bases, there was a span of 17 bases. This CDR3 has 16 residues. This CDR3 reads CASSKAAQIMNTEAFF. CDR3 coding DNA: TGTGCCAGCAGTAAAGCTGCACAGATCATGAACACTGAAGCTTTCTTT. The full variable domain, in which reference TRBV7-8 and TRBJ1-1 provide the parts outside the CDR3, is GAGVSQSPRYKVAKRGQDVALRCDPISGHVSLFWYQQALGQGPEFLTYFQNEAQLDKSGLPSDRFFAERPEGSVSTLKIQRTQQEDSAVYLCASSKAAQIMNTEAFFGQGTRLTVV.

CDR3 amino acids: CASSRSGLGEQFF. For the CDR3, the DNA is TGTGCCAGCTCACGATCGGGACTGGGTGAGCAGTTCTTC. The chain combines TRBV18 with TRBJ2-1; a weak D match, TRBD2 (6 bases). The CDR3 spans 13 residues. Looked up from germline, CDR1 is KGHSH and CDR2 is LQKENI. The germline V and J ends were trimmed by 4 bases and 9 bases, with 13 bases remaining between them.

The V call is TRBV5-4, the J call TRBJ2-5; the match to TRBD1 covers 9 bases. The CDR3 is 14 residues long. Germline CDR1 SGHNT, CDR2 YYREEE (reference sequence). The trim removed 3 bases at V and 4 bases at J, leaving 4 bases unmatched. The chain's CDR3 is CASSSPGQGETQYF. Here the CDR3 DNA reads TGTGCCAGCAGCTCCCCGGGACAGGGAGAGACCCAGTACTTC. Variable domain in full (rest from reference TRBV5-4 and TRBJ2-5): ETGVTQSPTHLIKTRGQQVTLRCSSQSGHNTVSWYQQALGQGPQFIFQYYREEENGRGNFPPRFSGLQFPNYSSELNVNALELDDSALYLCASSSPGQGETQYFGPGTRLLVL.

J is TRBJ1-4 and V is TRBV7-9, with 10 bases aligning to TRBD1. J was trimmed by 6 bases and V by 4 bases; bases with no gene match: 5. The germline CDR1 and CDR2 sequences are SEHNR and FQNEAQ (reference sequence). The CDR3 has 15 residues. The DNA of the CDR3 is TGTGCCAGCAGCTCCAGGACAGGGGGGCATGAAAAACTGTTTTTT. This codes for CASSSRTGGHEKLFF.

This sequence joins TRBV7-2 and TRBJ2-3; 15 bases map to TRBD2. Germline V lookup: CDR1 SGHTA, CDR2 FQGNSA. Germline trimming cut 2 bases from V and 2 bases from J; bases unmatched to any gene: 8. This CDR3 has 19 residues. The CDR3, as DNA: TGTGCCAGCAGCTTAACACCGGGACTAGCGGGGGGTTACACAGATACGCAGTATTTT. Amino acid sequence: CASSLTPGLAGGYTDTQYF. The full variable domain, in which reference TRBV7-2 and TRBJ2-3 provide the parts outside the CDR3, is GAGVSQSPSNKVTEKGKDVELRCDPISGHTALYWYRQSLGQGLEFLIYFQGNSAPDKSGLPSDRFSAERTGGSVSTLTIQRTQQEDSAVYLCASSLTPGLAGGYTDTQYFGPGTRLTVL.

This chain uses TRBV19 with TRBJ1-4; weak D call: TRBD1 (5 bases). With 7 bases removed from V and 0 bases from J, the gap between germline ends came to 18 bases. The CDR3 has 17 residues. Germline V gene data show CDR1 as LNHDA and CDR2 as SQIVND (reference sequence). CDR3 DNA sequence: TGTGCCAGTACCCCGACGGCAGGGCGCACAACTAATGAAAAACTGTTTTTT. This codes for CASTPTAGRTTNEKLFF.

V gene TRBV28 combines with J gene TRBJ2-6, with TRBD1 matching 9 bases. After removal of 5 bases from V and 2 bases from J, the junction contained 4 bases not matched to a gene. Germline CDR1 is MDHEN and CDR2 is SYDVKM. The CDR3 extends over 16 amino acids. As DNA, the CDR3 is TGTGCCAGCAGTATATACAGGGGGCCTGGGGCCAACGTCCTGACTTTC. Its protein is CASSIYRGPGANVLTF.

This chain uses TRBV7-8 with TRBJ2-7, with TRBD1 matching 8 bases. There are 15 residues in the CDR3. J was trimmed by 3 bases and V by 5 bases; bases with no gene match: 9. Germline lookup yields CDR1 SGHVS and CDR2 FQNEAQ. CDR3 nucleotide sequence: TGTGCCAGCAGCCCCTGGAGGGACAGGAGCTACGAGCAGTACTTC. This codes for CASSPWRDRSYEQYF.